The 7 T cell receptor beta chains below all came from one sample that was sequenced in a study of blood T cell repertoires in COVID-19. The table came from immunoSEQ multiplex PCR; TCRdb's copy has only in-frame clones and leaves some out. The table lists a few hundred thousand clones, around 92% of them singletons. Material for sequencing was peripheral blood. The receptors derive from a woman aged 25 to 39 with COVID-19, enrolled during active disease.

This clone has only one observation. The chain couples TRBV24-1 to TRBJ1-2; 7 bases match TRBD1. CDR1 KGHDR and CDR2 SFDVKD come from the germline V gene. V was clipped by 3 bases and J by 4 bases; unmatched bases: 7. This CDR3 is 15 amino acids long. The CDR3 nucleotides are TGTGCCACCAGTGATCGTCAGGGGACAGTCTATGGCTACACCTTC. This codes for CATSDRQGTVYGYTF.

The chain links TRBV7-9 to TRBJ2-2; 9 bases match TRBD1. Unmatched junction bases numbered 7, after V lost 5 bases and J lost 6 bases. Germline V CDR1 and CDR2: SEHNR, FQNEAQ (reference sequence). The CDR3 spans 15 residues. This CDR3 reads CASSARQGVPGELFF. In nucleotides, the CDR3 is TGTGCCAGCAGCGCTAGACAGGGGGTACCCGGGGAGCTGTTTTTT.

V is TRBV18 and J is TRBJ1-2, with 8 bases aligning to TRBD1. The CDR3 runs to 20 residues. Germline V gene lookup returns CDR1 KGHSH and CDR2 LQKENI. V was pared by 0 bases and J by 2 bases, with 17 bases of the junction left unmatched. CDR3 region: CASSPPQGAIFEGLNYGYTF. The CDR3 region has the DNA TGTGCCAGCTCACCACCCCAGGGGGCGATATTTGAAGGGCTAAACTATGGCTACACCTTC. Combining the CDR3 with reference TRBV18 and TRBJ1-2 gives the whole variable domain NAGVMQNPRHLVRRRGQEARLRCSPMKGHSHVYWYRQLPEEGLKFMVYLQKENIIDESGMPKERFSAEFPKEGPSILRIQQVVRGDSAAYFCASSPPQGAIFEGLNYGYTFGSGTRLTVV.

The genes are TRBV19 and TRBJ2-1; no definite D call. V shed 3 bases and J shed 6 bases, with 21 bases lying between them. This CDR3 spans 17 amino acids. CDR1 is LNHDA, CDR2 SQIVND, per germline (reference sequence). CDR3 amino acids: CASSIIPARLGSNEQFF. Here the CDR3 DNA reads TGTGCCAGTAGTATCATACCTGCGAGGTTAGGTAGCAATGAGCAGTTCTTC.

The chain couples TRBV6-5 to TRBJ1-5; the D gene is possibly TRBD1 (6 bases). CDR3 length: 14 amino acids. CDR1 is MNHEY and CDR2 is SVGAGI in the germline V gene. V lost 6 bases and J 5 bases, leaving 14 bases between the germline ends. CDR3 coding DNA: TGTGCCAGCAGCGTGACCGGGGGGCATCAGCCCCAGCATTTT. Protein sequence: CASSVTGGHQPQHF.

The chain employs TRBV13 and TRBJ1-1; D possibly corresponds to TRBD1 (6 bases). The CDR3 has 13 amino acids. Germline lookup yields CDR1 PRHDT and CDR2 FYEKMQ (reference sequence). V was shortened by 2 bases and J by 12 bases, with 16 bases between the two germline ends. CDR3 loop: CASSLSQGSLTFF. DNA for the CDR3: TGTGCCAGCAGCTTATCCCAGGGGAGTTTGACTTTCTTT.

V usage is TRBV5-4 and J usage is TRBJ1-1; 7 positions agree with TRBD1. V dropped 2 bases and J dropped 8; count of bases not matched to a gene: 3. CDR1 and CDR2 (germline): SGHNT, YYREEE (reference sequence). The CDR3 covers 12 residues. The CDR3 reads CASSFRQGEAFF. DNA of the CDR3: TGTGCCAGCAGCTTTCGACAGGGCGAAGCTTTCTTT.